The next 4 T cell receptor beta chains were all read from a single sample in a study of T cells in Graves' hyperthyroidism and ophthalmopathy. It was RNA transcripts that yielded the amplified TCR beta CDR3 regions. TCR CDR3 regions were first amplified by RT-PCR with HTBI primers. One entry per CDR3 protein results from TCRdb running MiXCR on the multiplex PCR reads. Of approximately 420,000 distinct CDR3 sequences in the sample, just under 15% are singletons; the top ten hold over 25%. The sequenced sample consisted of blood. These receptors were collected from a woman aged 25 to 39 with Graves' hyperthyroidism.

This clonotype was found a few times. A much larger clone differs from this one at a single base, so this may be a read error. V gene TRBV3-1 combines with J gene TRBJ2-7; D gene uncertain. V was clipped by 0 bases and J by 3 bases, with 9 bases between them. The CDR3 consists of 14 residues. Per germline, CDR1 LGHDT and CDR2 YNNKEL (reference sequence). The DNA for the CDR3 is TGTGCCAGCAGCCAAGATCCAACAGACTACGAGCAGTACTTC. Translating gives CASSQDPTDYEQYF.

This clonotype was seen ten or more times. V gene TRBV28 combines with J gene TRBJ2-5; D gene ambiguous. Trimming pared 4 bases from V and 1 base from J, leaving 10 bases between. CDR1 and CDR2 from the germline V gene are MDHEN and SYDVKM. The CDR3 covers 14 residues. In DNA, the CDR3 is TGTGCCAGCAGTTGGGGATGGGTCCAAGAGACCCAGTACTTC. It yields the protein CASSWGWVQETQYF.

The rearrangement joins TRBV28 to TRBJ2-7; 15 bases are shared with TRBD2. The CDR3 consists of 17 residues. Germline V CDR1 and CDR2: MDHEN, SYDVKM. The V segment lost 5 bases and the J segment 6 bases; nucleotides outside the gene matches: 11. For the CDR3, the DNA is TGTGCCAGCAGTCCCTCGGGGGGACTAGCGGGAGGATTCGAGCAGTACTTC. Its protein is CASSPSGGLAGGFEQYF.

This chain uses TRBV10-1 with TRBJ2-1; TRBD1 aligns across 8 bases. CDR3 size: 14 residues. Germline V CDR1 and CDR2: WNHNN, SYGVQD (reference sequence). V lost 6 bases, J lost 1 base, and 2 bases stayed unmatched. CDR3 protein: CASSRQGSYNEQFF. DNA for the CDR3: TGCGCCAGCAGCCGACAGGGGTCCTACAATGAGCAGTTCTTC.